These T cell receptor beta chains were read from a single sample in a study of regulatory T cells in long-lasting Graves disease. TCRdb reprocessed the multiplex PCR reads with MiXCR, giving one entry per CDR3 protein. This table holds 400,000 to 650,000 distinct CDR3 sequences, roughly 15% found once. The sample also formed part of further work on T cells in Graves' hyperthyroidism and ophthalmopathy.

The material sequenced was peripheral blood mononuclear cells (PBMCs), taken at new diagnosis, from a patient treated with antithyroid drugs. These receptors originate from a middle-aged woman with Graves disease. Both conserved end residues are part of each CDR3. Fields, in order: J gene, clone size, V gene, D gene, CDR3 DNA, CDR3 protein. A D gene is named only where the DNA matches it firmly. Where a row states a size, it is once, few, many or the class of an expanded clone; other rows omit it.

TRBJ1-6,many,TRBV12-5,TRBD1,TGTGCTAGTGCCCGAGGACAGGGAGGCAATTCACCCCTCCACTTT,CASARGQGGNSPLHF
TRBJ2-1,-,TRBV10-3,TRBD2,TGTGCCATCAGTGACAATTCGCGGGGGGGCGGGGACAGGTTCTTC,CAISDNSRGGGDRFF
TRBJ1-2,once,TRBV10-3,-,TGTGCCATCAGTGACCTCATACCGGGAACAGGGTCGGGAGGCTACACCTTC,CAISDLIPGTGSGGYTF
TRBJ2-1,-,TRBV7-9,-,TGTGCCAGCAGCTTCCAGGGTGAGGATGAGCAGTTCTTC,CASSFQGEDEQFF
TRBJ1-1,few,TRBV6-1,-,TGTGCCAGCAGGATCTTAGGGGGTGAAGCTCTCTTT,CASRILGGEALF
TRBJ1-6,many,TRBV3-1,TRBD1,TGTGCCAGCAGCCAAGCACGGACAGGGAGAGAATCACCCCTCCACTTT,CASSQARTGRESPLHF
TRBJ2-5,many,TRBV10-1,-,TGCGCCAGCAGTGCCGGGACTCCGTACCAGTACTTC,CASSAGTPYQYF
TRBJ1-3,many,TRBV6-1,TRBD1,TGTGCCAGCAGTGAAACCCTGACAGGGTCTGGAAACACCATATATTTT,CASSETLTGSGNTIYF
TRBJ2-1,-,TRBV20-1,-,TGCAGTGCTTGGGGGCCGAGCTCCTACAATGAGCAGTTCTTC,CSAWGPSSYNEQFF
TRBJ1-6,few,TRBV5-1,-,TGCGCCAGCAGCTTGGAATCTTATAATTCACCCCTCCACTTT,CASSLESYNSPLHF
TRBJ1-2,few,TRBV25-1,-,TGTGCCAGCAGTGAGCTGGGCGGCTACACCTTC,CASSELGGYTF
TRBJ1-1,-,TRBV30,-,TGTGCCTGGAATCCGGGCCCCCCCGACACTGAAGCTTTCTTT,CAWNPGPPDTEAFF
TRBJ2-7,-,TRBV3-1,-,TGTGCCAGCAGCGACGGGGTAGTTTACGAGCAGTACTTC,CASSDGVVYEQYF
TRBJ2-7,few,TRBV7-9,-,TGTGCCAGCAGCTTAGCCTCGGGACGCACCTACGAGCAGTACTTC,CASSLASGRTYEQYF
TRBJ1-6,few,TRBV11-2,-,TGTGCCAGCAGCTTACCCCCAAACCGTAATTCACCCCTCCACTTT,CASSLPPNRNSPLHF
TRBJ2-1,many,TRBV7-3,-,TGTGCCAGCAGCTTAAACGGGGTCTCCCTCCAGTTCTTC,CASSLNGVSLQFF
TRBJ2-5,-,TRBV2,TRBD1,TGTGCCAGCAGTGCACCGACAGGGGGCGGTGAGACCCAGTACTTC,CASSAPTGGGETQYF
TRBJ2-1,many,TRBV28,TRBD1,TGTGCCAGCGGGGGACAGGGGGACTCCTACAATGAGCAGTTCTTC,CASGGQGDSYNEQFF
TRBJ1-2,few,TRBV9,-,TGTGCCAGCAGCCCCTCTTTGGAGGATGGCTACACCTTC,CASSPSLEDGYTF
TRBJ1-2,once,TRBV30,-,TGTGCCTGGAGTACGGGATATGGCTACACCTTC,CAWSTGYGYTF
TRBJ2-5,many,TRBV11-3,TRBD2,TGTGCCAGCAGCTCACTAGCGGTTCAAGAGACCCAGTACTTC,CASSSLAVQETQYF
TRBJ1-4,many,TRBV3-1,-,TGTGCCAGCAGCCAAGTGGATGAAAAACTGTTTTTT,CASSQVDEKLFF
TRBJ2-3,-,TRBV7-3,-,TGTGCCAGCAGCCCTATGGGCTCCTCAGGGGATACGCAGTATTTT,CASSPMGSSGDTQYF
TRBJ1-2,-,TRBV11-2,-,TGTGCCAGCAGCTTAGTGGGTGGACTTGGGAGTGGCTACACCTTC,CASSLVGGLGSGYTF
TRBJ1-2,-,TRBV6-1,TRBD1,TGTGCCAGCAGTGAAGGTCCGCGGGACAGGGGGTATTCTGGCTACACCTTC,CASSEGPRDRGYSGYTF
TRBJ1-3,few,TRBV12-3/TRBV12-4,-,TGTGCCAGCAGTTTAGGCATAGGAGGACCCTCTGGAAACACCATATATTTT,CASSLGIGGPSGNTIYF
TRBJ2-3,many,TRBV30,-,TGTGCCTGGAAGGTTCAGGGAACAGATACGCAGTATTTT,CAWKVQGTDTQYF
TRBJ1-5,few,TRBV10-3,-,TGTGCCATCATAGAAGGGGGTCAGCCCCAGCATTTT,CAIIEGGQPQHF
TRBJ2-2,few,TRBV19,-,TGTGCCAGTAGTGGAGGGGCTGACGGGGAGCTGTTTTTT,CASSGGADGELFF
TRBJ2-7,-,TRBV12-5,TRBD2,TGTGCTAGTGGTACAAGACTAGCGGGAGCCACCTACGAGCAGTACTTC,CASGTRLAGATYEQYF
TRBJ1-2,many,TRBV11-1,-,TGTGCCAGCAGCGACGGACCAACTAACTATGGCTACACCTTC,CASSDGPTNYGYTF
TRBJ2-3,many,TRBV12-3/TRBV12-4,-,TGTGCCACCCATTCAGGGGAATCGGATACGCAGTATTTT,CATHSGESDTQYF